This passage covers 10 T cell receptor beta chains from one sample sequenced in a study of T cells in Graves' hyperthyroidism and ophthalmopathy (dated by TCRdb to 2018 to 2020). Library prep was done by multiplex PCR. The data were produced on an Illumina HiSeq 2000. Amplification of TCR beta CDR3 regions was carried out from RNA transcripts. The TCR CDR3 was subjected to a first round of RT-PCR using the HTBI primer set and the Qiagen OneStep RT-PCR kit. TCRdb passed the public sequencing reads through fastp at Q25 and MiXCR, retaining productive beta sequences. Each CDR3 protein appears once, grouped with its most common genes and DNA. The sample table holds 400,000 or so distinct CDR3 sequences, of which over 13% were seen once. Together, the top ten hold 28% of the sample. Sequences were obtained from blood. These receptor sequences come from a man between 45 and 60 years old with Graves' ophthalmopathy.

The sample holds many counts of this clonotype. This sequence joins TRBV7-9 and TRBJ2-1; D ambiguous. Germline assignment: CDR1 SEHNR and CDR2 FQNEAQ (reference sequence). With 1 base removed from V and 9 bases from J, the gap between germline ends came to 16 bases. The CDR3 length is 15 residues. The CDR3 here is CASSLGQLGTGEQFF. The CDR3 nucleotides read TGTGCCAGCAGCTTAGGCCAGTTGGGTACGGGTGAGCAGTTCTTC.

This clonotype was detected many times. The CDR3 spells CASSAETRLNTQYF. In nucleotides, the CDR3 is TGTGCCAGCAGCGCCGAGACTAGGTTGAATACGCAGTATTTT. The V call is TRBV7-2, the J call TRBJ2-3; the D gene is possibly TRBD2 (6 bases). The germline gives CDR1 SGHTA, CDR2 FQGNSA. The CDR3 runs 14 residues. Trimming shortened V by 5 bases and J by 7 bases, and 16 bases separated the two germline ends.

The chain links TRBV27 to TRBJ1-5; 7 nucleotides align to TRBD1. Germline V CDR1 and CDR2: MNHEY, SMNVEV (reference sequence). J gave up 2 bases and V 3 bases, and 4 bases lay outside the gene matches. The CDR3 contains 15 residues. CDR3 in amino acids: CASSFGTEGNQPQHF. CDR3 coding DNA: TGTGCCAGCAGTTTCGGGACAGAGGGCAATCAGCCCCAGCATTTT.

This clonotype was observed many times. V is TRBV6-1 and J is TRBJ2-6; 7 bases are a match to TRBD1. The J segment lost 0 bases and the V segment lost 5 bases, leaving 4 bases of the junction unmatched. CDR3 length equals 16 residues. Germline loops: CDR1 MNHNS, CDR2 SASEGT. The CDR3 sequence is CASSLQGNSGANVLTF. The DNA of the CDR3 is TGTGCCAGCAGTTTACAGGGGAACTCTGGGGCCAACGTCCTGACTTTC.

The gene calls are TRBV4-1 and TRBJ2-2; 9 positions match TRBD2. The CDR3 runs to 16 residues. In germline, CDR1 is MGHRA, CDR2 YSYEKL. J lost 3 bases, V lost 5 bases, and 7 bases had no gene match. The CDR3 protein is CASSDIAGVDTGELFF. The CDR3 DNA reads TGCGCCAGCAGCGACATAGCGGGAGTTGACACCGGGGAGCTGTTTTTT.

Remarks on this clonotype: It may be a read error: a sequence one base away is much more abundant. The V gene is TRBV4-1, the J gene TRBJ2-5; the match to TRBD2 covers 13 bases. TRBJ2-1 matches the DNA end more closely, so the J call is doubtful. Germline V lookup: CDR1 MGHRA, CDR2 YSYEKL. The CDR3 loop spans 16 amino acids. The CDR3 sequence: CASSAGLAGFQETQFF. Here the CDR3 DNA reads TGCGCCAGCTCCGCGGGACTAGCGGGATTCCAAGAGACCCAGTTCTTC.

A few counts support this clonotype. The genes are TRBV6-1 and TRBJ2-5; a possible D gene is TRBD2 (6 bases). V dropped 6 bases and J dropped 9 bases, with 20 bases sitting between them. The CDR3 runs to 14 residues. Germline values: CDR1 MNHNS, CDR2 SASEGT. The CDR3, as DNA: TGTGCCAGCAGGGCGGGGCCGGTTGTGGTGGCCCAGTACTTC. Protein: CASRAGPVVVAQYF.

This clonotype occurred many times. V gene TRBV3-1 combines with J gene TRBJ2-1; D unresolved. The CDR3 covers 15 residues. From germline, CDR1 is LGHDT and CDR2 YNNKEL (reference sequence). V was trimmed by 0 bases and J by 3 bases, leaving 9 bases between them. In DNA form, the CDR3 reads TGTGCCAGCAGCCAAGATTTGCCCAGCTACAATGAGCAGTTCTTC. Encoded protein: CASSQDLPSYNEQFF.

Only a few counts were recorded for this clonotype. The V call is TRBV4-2, the J call TRBJ2-7; D might be TRBD1 (5 bases). V shed 1 base and J shed 1 base, with 11 bases lying between them. The V gene's germline CDR1 is LGHNA and CDR2 YNFKEQ. The CDR3 contains 15 residues. The CDR3 loop is CASSQGVPGSYEQYF. DNA for the CDR3: TGTGCCAGCAGCCAAGGAGTCCCAGGGTCCTACGAGCAGTACTTC.

V and J are TRBV28 and TRBJ2-5, with TRBD2 identical over 8 bases. This CDR3 has 17 residues. CDR1 and CDR2 from the germline V gene are MDHEN and SYDVKM. The V gene end was trimmed by 1 base and the J gene end by 2 bases; junction bases not matched to a gene: 9. The CDR3 DNA follows: TGTGCCAGCAGTTTATTTCTAGCGGGTGCTAAACAAGAGACCCAGTACTTC. It codes for CASSLFLAGAKQETQYF.